This TCR beta chain is drawn from a study of T cell responses to AZD1222 COVID-19 vaccine (dated by TCRdb to the early 2020s). With regard to the full study: AZD1222 recipients whose second dose came at about 4 weeks and those whose second dose came at about 12 weeks were combined into one group, since spike-specific TCR depth and breadth did not differ between the two schedules. TCR sequencing was performed for 230 to 250 trial participants, of whom about 200 were given two doses of AZD1222 and 26 were given two doses of MenACWY control vaccine. Enrollment into the trials was organized by age into subgroups of 18-55, 56-69 and 70-plus years, and those subgroups contained roughly 140, 27 and 60 TCR-sequenced participants, respectively. Points the paper makes about the study in general: Because no samples from the day 14 peak response were available, repertoires could be characterized only after the peak T cell response. Most participants were white British and females outnumbered males, and the authors suggested that clonal diversity may have been underestimated. Conclusions about previously exposed vaccinees are limited because only five to seven AZD1222 recipients were SARS-CoV-2 seropositive at baseline. Spike-specific TCR breadth and depth rose significantly after two AZD1222 doses compared with day 0 and with MenACWY recipients. CD4 TCRs associated with the vaccine covered the entire spike protein, and the dominant responses were in regions 160-218 and 743-854. The 56-69-year group was small, and its depth increase did not reach significance, likely because of low power. Reportedly, close to half of the unique spike-specific TCRs recognized epitopes lying outside the regions that are mutated in the B.1.351 and B.1.1.7 variants.

Taken with the paper, the label for time point translates to: baseline before first vaccination. Vaccinee samples were obtained from the UK trials COV001 and COV002, which included a single-blind randomized controlled phase 2/3 trial of AZD1222 (ChAdOx1 nCoV-19) in healthy adults. For TCRbeta chain sequencing, PBMC samples from trial participants were taken at day 0 and at day 28 after the second dose. From the germline V gene, CDR1 is KGHSH and CDR2 is LQKENI. The CDR3 measures 17 amino acids from cysteine to phenylalanine. The sequence is cut down to CDR3 DNA, 51 bases in frame from base 1. V is clipped by 4 bases and J by 0 bases, and the sequence between their germline boundaries is 16 bases long. The CDR3 regions of human TCRbeta chains were analyzed by immunosequencing. In the source study's methods: TCRs in the repertoires were matched against a reference library of SARS-CoV-2-specific TCRs that had been generated with the MIRA antigen-specificity platform. Breadth was defined as the fraction of unique TCRs that were SARS-CoV-2-associated, and depth was defined as the fraction of total T cells that were SARS-CoV-2-associated. Using the MIRA data, every spike-specific TCR was mapped to the spike region that the TCR reacted to and assigned to either a CD4 or a CD8 class. Log10-transformed breadth and depth values were compared by one-way ANOVA with Sidak's multiple comparisons tests. TCRdb retrieved this table from immuneACCESS and kept in-frame rearrangements only. Not all clones are present; in checked studies, unresolved V genes account for under half, and no reason is known for the remainder. V and J calls and clone size are copied from that table; D and trimming were computed from the DNA. Within this sample are around 130,000 clones, with over 90% of them counted one time only. 5.4% of the sample belongs to the ten largest clones.

On this clone: This clone's antigen is unknown. No base qualities exist here, and no much larger clone lies one base off it.

The sequence was collected from an adult in good health. Recombination linked TRBV18 to TRBJ1-3; D gene: possibly TRBD1, on 6 matching bases. The starting material was peripheral blood, obtained on day 0 of AZD1222 vaccination. The DNA sequence is given as TGTGCCAGCTCACGACCGGGACACTCGTACTCTGGAAACACCATATATTTT. This encodes CASSRPGHSYSGNTIYF. Reference TRBV18 and TRBJ1-3 genes cover what lies past the CDR3, so the full variable domain is NAGVMQNPRHLVRRRGQEARLRCSPMKGHSHVYWYRQLPEEGLKFMVYLQKENIIDESGMPKERFSAEFPKEGPSILRIQQVVRGDSAAYFCASSRPGHSYSGNTIYFGEGSWLTVV.